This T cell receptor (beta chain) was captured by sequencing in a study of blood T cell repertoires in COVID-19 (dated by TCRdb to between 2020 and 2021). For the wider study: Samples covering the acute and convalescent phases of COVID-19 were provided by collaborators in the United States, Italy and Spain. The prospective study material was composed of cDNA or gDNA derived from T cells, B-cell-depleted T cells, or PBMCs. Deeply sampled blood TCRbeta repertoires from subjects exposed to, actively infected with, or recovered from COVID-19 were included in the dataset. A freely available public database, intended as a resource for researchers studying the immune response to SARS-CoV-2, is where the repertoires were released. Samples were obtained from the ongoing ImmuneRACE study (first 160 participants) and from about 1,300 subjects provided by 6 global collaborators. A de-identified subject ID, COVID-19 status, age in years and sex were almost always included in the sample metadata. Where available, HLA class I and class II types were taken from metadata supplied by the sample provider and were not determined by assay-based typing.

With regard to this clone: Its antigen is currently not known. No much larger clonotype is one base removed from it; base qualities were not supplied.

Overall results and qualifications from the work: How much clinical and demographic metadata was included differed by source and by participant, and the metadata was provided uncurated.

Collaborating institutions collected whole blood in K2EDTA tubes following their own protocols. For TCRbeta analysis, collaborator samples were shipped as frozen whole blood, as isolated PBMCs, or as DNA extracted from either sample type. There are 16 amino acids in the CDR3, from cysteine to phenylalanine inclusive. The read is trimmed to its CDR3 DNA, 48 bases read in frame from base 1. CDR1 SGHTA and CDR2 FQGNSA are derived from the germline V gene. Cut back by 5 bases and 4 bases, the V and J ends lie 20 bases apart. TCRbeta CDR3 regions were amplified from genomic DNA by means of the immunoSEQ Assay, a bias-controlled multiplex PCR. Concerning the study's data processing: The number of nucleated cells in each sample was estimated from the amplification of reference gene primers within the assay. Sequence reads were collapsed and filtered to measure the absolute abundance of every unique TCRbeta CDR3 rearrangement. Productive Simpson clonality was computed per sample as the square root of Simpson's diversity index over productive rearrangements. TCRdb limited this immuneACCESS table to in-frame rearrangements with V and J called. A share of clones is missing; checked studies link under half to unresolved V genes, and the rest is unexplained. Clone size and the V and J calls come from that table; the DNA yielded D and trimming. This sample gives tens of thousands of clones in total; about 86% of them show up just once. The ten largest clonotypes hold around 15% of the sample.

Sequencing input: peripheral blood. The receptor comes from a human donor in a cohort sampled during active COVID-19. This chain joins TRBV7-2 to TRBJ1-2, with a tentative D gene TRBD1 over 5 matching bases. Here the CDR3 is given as CASSPRTRQQFYGYTF. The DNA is TGTGCCAGCAGCCCGAGAACCCGACAGCAATTCTATGGCTACACCTTC.